The 18 T cell receptor beta chains below come from one sample, sequenced in a study of blood T cell repertoires in COVID-19. TCRdb's copy holds only in-frame clones and misses some; the assay was immunoSEQ multiplex PCR. The table includes about 210,000 clones, 88% detected once. The sample comprised peripheral blood. These TCRs come from a man aged 65-85 years with acute or convalescent COVID-19.

This chain links TRBV12-3 or TRBV12-4 with TRBJ1-2; D may be TRBD1 (6 bases). This CDR3 is built from 13 residues. V shed 3 bases and J shed 7 bases, with 12 bases lying between them. The CDR3 protein is CASSLGGRLGYTF. The DNA for the CDR3 is TGTGCCAGCAGTTTGGGGGGGCGCCTTGGCTACACCTTC.

The chain links TRBV4-1 to TRBJ1-1; D is possibly TRBD1 (5 bases). V lost 1 base, J lost 0 bases, and 12 bases lay in between. The CDR3 runs 16 residues. CDR1 MGHRA and CDR2 YSYEKL come from the germline V gene. In nucleotides, the CDR3 is TGCGCCAGCAGCCAAGGTGGGGCCTCCATGAACACTGAAGCTTTCTTT. As protein: CASSQGGASMNTEAFF.

J is TRBJ2-7 and V is TRBV20-1, with 7 bases fitting TRBD1. V shed 6 bases, J shed 5 bases, and the junction held 4 bases outside the gene matches. Germline V gives CDR1 DFQATT, CDR2 SNEGSKA (reference sequence). The CDR3 loop spans 11 amino acids. CDR3 loop: CSARGLDEQYF. CDR3 DNA: TGCAGTGCCAGGGGGTTGGACGAGCAGTACTTC.

This sequence joins TRBV5-4 and TRBJ2-2; a possible D gene is TRBD1 (6 bases). The CDR3 is 15 residues long. Per germline, CDR1 SGHNT and CDR2 YYREEE (reference sequence). V lost 5 bases and J lost 0, with 11 bases in between. In DNA, the CDR3 is TGTGCCAGCAGGCAGGACAGCTCGAACACCGGGGAGCTGTTTTTT. This sequence encodes CASRQDSSNTGELFF. Filled out from reference TRBV5-4 and TRBJ2-2, the complete variable domain reads ETGVTQSPTHLIKTRGQQVTLRCSSQSGHNTVSWYQQALGQGPQFIFQYYREEENGRGNFPPRFSGLQFPNYSSELNVNALELDDSALYLCASRQDSSNTGELFFGEGSRLTVL.

The chain uses TRBV6-5 and TRBJ2-3, with D unclear. CDR3 length: 13 amino acids. Deletions cut 7 bases from V and 1 base from J, with 9 bases between. Germline CDR1 MNHEY, CDR2 SVGAGI. The CDR3 nucleotides are TGTGCCAGCACTTCCCCGGGCACAGATACGCAGTATTTT. Translation: CASTSPGTDTQYF.

This chain connects TRBV11-2 to TRBJ1-1; D perhaps matches TRBD1 (6 bases). The CDR3 spans 13 residues. From germline, CDR1 is SGHAT and CDR2 FQNNGV. With 3 bases removed from V and 6 bases from J, the gap between germline ends came to 11 bases. For the CDR3, the DNA is TGTGCCAGCAGCTTCCGACAGGTCCCTGAAGCTTTCTTT. Residues: CASSFRQVPEAFF.

The CDR3 nucleotides are TGTGCCAGCAGCGCGGGGACTAGCGGGAGAGTTCGCGAGCAGTACTTC. This translates into CASSAGTSGRVREQYF. The chain joins TRBV7-6 to TRBJ2-7; TRBD2 matches at 14 bases. Germline V gene data show CDR1 as SGHVS and CDR2 as FNYEAQ. J lost 6 bases, V lost 5 bases, and 9 bases had no gene match. The CDR3 has 16 amino acids.

This sequence joins TRBV16 and TRBJ2-3; a weak D match, TRBD2 (6 bases). Per the germline V gene, CDR1 is KGHSY and CDR2 is FQNENV. V gave up 3 bases and J gave up 7 bases, with 20 bases separating them. This CDR3 is built from 16 residues. The CDR3 reads CASSQSASARVNTQYF. The CDR3 DNA follows: TGTGCCAGCAGCCAGTCCGCTAGCGCACGGGTGAATACGCAGTATTTT.

The chain is built from TRBV6-2 or TRBV6-3 and TRBJ1-6, with 11 positions matching TRBD1. V was pared by 2 bases and J by 1 base, with 7 bases of the junction left unmatched. Germline loops: CDR1 MNHEY, CDR2 SVGEGT. This CDR3 comprises 19 residues. DNA of the CDR3: TGTGCCAGCAGTTACCCCGGACAGGGGGCAGGATCCTATAATTCACCCCTCCACTTT. Its protein product is CASSYPGQGAGSYNSPLHF.

V and J are TRBV7-6 and TRBJ1-5; D is undetermined. Trimming removed 3 bases from V and 7 bases from J, with 10 bases in between. The CDR3 contains 13 residues. Germline CDR1 and CDR2: SGHVS and FNYEAQ. Here the CDR3 DNA reads TGTGCCAGCAGCTTGGGCAGGTTGCAGCCCCAGCATTTT. The encoded protein is CASSLGRLQPQHF. The whole variable domain, remainder taken from reference TRBV7-6 and TRBJ1-5, is GAGVSQSPRYKVTKRGQDVALRCDPISGHVSLYWYRQALGQGPEFLTYFNYEAQQDKSGLPNDRFSAERPEGSISTLTIQRTEQRDSAMYRCASSLGRLQPQHFGDGTRLSIL.

Written as DNA, the CDR3 is TGTGCCAGCTCTAATGACAGGGCGGATACGCAGTATTTT. Translation gives CASSNDRADTQYF. V and J are TRBV18 and TRBJ2-3; 7 nucleotides match TRBD1. V lost 6 bases and J lost 6; bases outside the gene matches: 6. Germline V gene sequence: CDR1 KGHSH, CDR2 LQKENI. The CDR3 consists of 13 residues.

The V and J genes are TRBV19 and TRBJ2-7; 10 bases are shared with TRBD2. CDR1 and CDR2 from the germline V gene are LNHDA and SQIVND (reference sequence). The CDR3 has 15 residues. With V trimmed by 5 bases and J by 4 bases, 8 bases remained unmatched. The CDR3: CASSRPGLAVYEQYF. CDR3 in DNA: TGTGCCAGTAGTCGCCCAGGACTAGCGGTTTACGAGCAGTACTTC. The full variable domain, in which reference TRBV19 and TRBJ2-7 provide the parts outside the CDR3, is DGGITQSPKYLFRKEGQNVTLSCEQNLNHDAMYWYRQDPGQGLRLIYYSQIVNDFQKGDIAEGYSVSREKKESFPLTVTSAQKNPTAFYLCASSRPGLAVYEQYFGPGTRLTVT.

The V and J genes are TRBV7-9 and TRBJ2-5; 10 nucleotides align to TRBD1. Germline loops: CDR1 SEHNR, CDR2 FQNEAQ (reference sequence). J gave up 3 bases and V 3 bases, and 7 bases lay outside the gene matches. The CDR3 extends over 16 amino acids. The CDR3 protein is CASSFLPGQGKETQYF. The CDR3 bases are TGTGCCAGCAGCTTCTTACCGGGACAGGGGAAAGAGACCCAGTACTTC.

This rearrangement joins TRBV24-1 to TRBJ2-1; 11 positions agree with TRBD2. From germline, CDR1 is KGHDR and CDR2 SFDVKD. V lost 4 bases, J lost 8 bases, and 6 bases stayed unmatched. This CDR3 is built from 15 residues. This chain's CDR3 is CATSDRKGLADEQFF. CDR3 bases: TGTGCCACCAGTGACCGGAAGGGACTAGCGGATGAGCAGTTCTTC.

The chain has TRBV28 and TRBJ1-1; D gene unclear. Germline V gives CDR1 MDHEN, CDR2 SYDVKM. Trimming shortened V by 3 bases and J by 1 base, and 3 bases separated the two germline ends. The CDR3 covers 12 residues. The CDR3 DNA reads TGTGCCAGCAGTTTCCGGAACACTGAAGCTTTCTTT. Amino acid sequence: CASSFRNTEAFF. Supplemented by reference TRBV28 and TRBJ1-1, the full variable domain reads DVKVTQSSRYLVKRTGEKVFLECVQDMDHENMFWYRQDPGLGLRLIYFSYDVKMKEKGDIPEGYSVSREKKERFSLILESASTNQTSMYLCASSFRNTEAFFGQGTRLTVV.

The chain carries TRBV19 and TRBJ1-1; 7 bases are a match to TRBD1. Germline-derived CDR1 and CDR2 are LNHDA and SQIVND (reference sequence). The CDR3 is made up of 14 amino acids. Losses at the gene ends were 8 bases for V and 5 bases for J; bases not matched to a gene: 11. In nucleotides, the CDR3 is TGTGCCAGTTACAGAGGGGGCGGAGGAACTGAAGCTTTCTTT. Its translation is CASYRGGGGTEAFF.

V usage is TRBV5-4 and J usage is TRBJ2-1; 15 bases are shared with TRBD2. CDR3 size: 13 residues. V dropped 4 bases and J dropped 15; count of bases not matched to a gene: 5. The germline V gene has CDR1 SGHNT and CDR2 YYREEE (reference sequence). CDR3 protein: CASSPGLAGGAFF. DNA for the CDR3: TGTGCCAGCAGCCCGGGACTAGCGGGAGGAGCGTTCTTC.

The V gene is TRBV7-8, the J gene TRBJ1-3, with 10 bases identical to TRBD1. The germline gives CDR1 SGHVS, CDR2 FQNEAQ. Losses at the gene ends were 0 bases for V and 0 bases for J; bases not matched to a gene: 2. This CDR3 contains 17 residues. The chain's CDR3 is CASSLATGGASGNTIYF. In DNA form, the CDR3 reads TGTGCCAGCAGCTTAGCGACAGGGGGCGCCTCTGGAAACACCATATATTTT.